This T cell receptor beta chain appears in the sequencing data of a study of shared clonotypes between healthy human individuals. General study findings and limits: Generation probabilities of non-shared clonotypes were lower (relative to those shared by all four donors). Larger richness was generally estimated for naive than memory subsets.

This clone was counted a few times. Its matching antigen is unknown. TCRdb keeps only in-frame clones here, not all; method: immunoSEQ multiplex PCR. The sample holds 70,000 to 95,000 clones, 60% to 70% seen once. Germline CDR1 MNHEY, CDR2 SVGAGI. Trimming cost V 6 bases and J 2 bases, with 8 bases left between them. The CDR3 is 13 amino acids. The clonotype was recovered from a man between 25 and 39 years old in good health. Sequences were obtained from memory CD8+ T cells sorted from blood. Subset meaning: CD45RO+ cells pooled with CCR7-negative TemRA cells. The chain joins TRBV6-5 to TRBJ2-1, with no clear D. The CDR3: CASRGSPYNEQFF. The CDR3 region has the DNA TGTGCCAGCAGAGGTTCCCCCTACAATGAGCAGTTCTTC.